These 23 T cell receptor beta chains were sequenced from one sample in a study of T-cell reconstitution after alpha-beta-depleted transplantation in children. During its preparation, the TCRbeta library received unique molecular identifiers. TCRdb re-called the PCR reads with MiXCR, one entry per CDR3 protein. The sample records more than 550,000 distinct CDR3 sequences, approximately 10% being singletons. The sample consisted of PBMCs from the stem cell graft donor, taken from the stem cell graft. The receptors stem from a human donor who donated a stem cell graft to a child with acute myeloid leukemia.

This clonotype has only a few counts. The chain uses TRBV29-1 and TRBJ1-2, with D tentatively TRBD1 (6 bases). The CDR3 sequence is 14 residues long. V dropped 5 bases and J dropped 3 bases, with 16 bases sitting between them. Looked up from germline, CDR1 is SQVTM and CDR2 is ANQGSEA. In nucleotides, the CDR3 is TGCAGCGTTCGGCGTCAGGGGTGGGACTATGGCTACACCTTC. Protein product: CSVRRQGWDYGYTF.

This clonotype was seen a few times. This chain connects TRBV6-1 to TRBJ1-3; D remains unclear. V lost 5 bases and J lost 0, with 14 bases in between. Per germline, CDR1 MNHNS and CDR2 SASEGT. There are 16 residues in the CDR3. The CDR3 region is CASSRLGPSSGNTIYF. The CDR3 bases are TGTGCCAGCAGTCGGCTGGGCCCGAGCTCTGGAAACACCATATATTTT.

The gene calls are TRBV14 and TRBJ2-1, with TRBD1 matching 10 bases. The CDR3 extends over 17 amino acids. CDR1 is SGHDN and CDR2 is FVKESK in the germline V gene. Trimming took 5 bases from V and 4 from J; bases not matched to a gene: 11. The CDR3 DNA reads as TGTGCCAGCAGCTTGGACAGGGGGGGTCCCAAATACAATGAGCAGTTCTTC. Protein product: CASSLDRGGPKYNEQFF.

This clonotype was seen a handful of times. The rearrangement joins TRBV9 to TRBJ1-2, with D maybe TRBD1 (5 bases). With 2 bases removed from V and 8 bases from J, the gap between germline ends came to 10 bases. The CDR3 sequence is 12 residues long. Germline CDR1 is SGDLS and CDR2 is YYNGEE. The CDR3 coding sequence is TGTGCCAGCAGCGTCGGGACGGGGGGCTACACCTTC. This codes for CASSVGTGGYTF.

This clonotype was seen more than once but under ten times. V is TRBV25-1 and J is TRBJ2-3; D could derive from TRBD1 or TRBD2 (5 bases each). The ends were cut back, 10 bases at V and 2 bases at J, with 16 bases in the middle. The length of the CDR3 is 14 residues. Germline CDR1 is MGHDK and CDR2 is SYGVNS. This chain's CDR3 is CATLRDRLTDTQYF. The CDR3, as DNA: TGTGCCACCCTCCGGGACCGTCTCACAGATACGCAGTATTTT.

The rearrangement links TRBV7-2 to TRBJ2-1; unclear D gene. With 1 base removed from V and 4 bases from J, the gap between germline ends came to 8 bases. The CDR3 length is 14 residues. Per germline, CDR1 SGHTA and CDR2 FQGNSA. The CDR3 sequence: CASSLVVSYNEQFF. The DNA of the CDR3 is TGTGCCAGCAGCTTAGTAGTGTCTTACAATGAGCAGTTCTTC.

As DNA, the CDR3 is TGCAGTGCTAGAAACGTTATAACGGATGGCTACACCTTC. Its translation: CSARNVITDGYTF. The rearrangement links TRBV20-1 to TRBJ1-2, with D uncertain. The CDR3 length is 13 residues. Trimming left V 2 bases short and J 6 bases short, with 13 bases between. Per germline, CDR1 DFQATT and CDR2 SNEGSKA (reference sequence).

The chain is built from TRBV20-1 and TRBJ2-1, with TRBD2 matching 13 bases. The junction had 8 bases not matched to a gene; V was cut back by 5 bases and J by 7 bases. CDR3 length: 15 amino acids. Germline lookup yields CDR1 DFQATT and CDR2 SNEGSKA (reference sequence). The CDR3 nucleotides are TGCAGTGCTGCCCTACTAGCGGGAGGGTTGAATGAGCAGTTCTTC. Translated: CSAALLAGGLNEQFF.

This clonotype occurred many times. V usage is TRBV4-2 and J usage is TRBJ2-7; D is unresolved. Trimming took 0 bases from V and 4 from J, leaving 4 bases between them. CDR1 and CDR2 from the germline V gene are LGHNA and YNFKEQ. The CDR3 is 12 residues long. The CDR3 loop is CASSQDLYEQYF. CDR3 DNA: TGTGCCAGCAGCCAAGATCTGTACGAGCAGTACTTC.

This clonotype was recorded many times. This sequence joins TRBV12-3 or TRBV12-4 and TRBJ2-2; 7 nucleotides agree with TRBD2. Germline trimming cut 2 bases from V and 4 bases from J; bases unmatched to any gene: 4. The CDR3 extends over 15 amino acids. The CDR3 spells CASSLQGGSTGELFF. CDR3 DNA: TGTGCCAGCAGTTTACAGGGAGGGAGCACCGGGGAGCTGTTTTTT.

The V call is TRBV6-1, the J call TRBJ1-4; no reliable D call. The CDR3 runs to 14 residues. The V end lost 6 bases, the J end lost 5 bases, and 13 bases lay between the germline ends. CDR1 is MNHNS, CDR2 SASEGT, per germline. The CDR3 DNA is TGTGCCAGCAGGCCCCAGGTTCCGAATGAAAAACTGTTTTTT. Translation gives CASRPQVPNEKLFF.

The rearrangement uses TRBV29-1 and TRBJ1-1; D is perhaps TRBD1 (5 bases). The V and J ends lost 6 bases and 3 bases respectively, with 20 bases between them. The CDR3 runs 15 residues. The germline V gene encodes CDR1 SQVTM and CDR2 ANQGSEA. The CDR3 bases are TGCAGCGTCCGCCGGGACTCCGGAGGGGACACTGAAGCTTTCTTT. This sequence encodes CSVRRDSGGDTEAFF.

The J gene is TRBJ2-4, the V gene TRBV20-1; D is unresolved. The germline V gene encodes CDR1 DFQATT and CDR2 SNEGSKA (reference sequence). The CDR3 contains 15 residues. The V end was cut by 5 bases, the J end by 1 base, with 15 bases between. The CDR3 coding sequence is TGCAGTGCTCTTAATGGGATCGGGGCCAAAAACATTCAGTACTTC. Its translation is CSALNGIGAKNIQYF.

The sample holds a few counts of this clonotype. The gene calls are TRBV12-3 or TRBV12-4 and TRBJ2-3, with 7 bases identical to TRBD2. J gave up 3 bases and V 7 bases, and 13 bases lay outside the gene matches. There are 16 residues in the CDR3. CDR3 DNA sequence: TGTGCCAGCACCCTAAGAGGCGGGAGATTGACAGATACGCAGTATTTT. This encodes CASTLRGGRLTDTQYF.

This clonotype was detected many times. The chain uses TRBV6-2 or TRBV6-3 and TRBJ2-7; TRBD2 might be the D (6 bases). The CDR3 spans 16 residues. Trimming pared 7 bases from V and 2 bases from J, leaving 21 bases between. CDR1 is MNHEY and CDR2 is SVGEGT in the germline V gene. The CDR3 DNA is TGTGCCAGCACTTTCCATTTCCAGCGGGCCACCTACGAGCAGTACTTC. Translating gives CASTFHFQRATYEQYF.

In its sample, this clonotype was seen a few times. The V gene is TRBV5-1, the J gene TRBJ2-1, with D hard to call. The CDR3 is made up of 13 amino acids. Germline CDR1 reads SGHRS; CDR2 reads YFSETQ. V was pared by 0 bases and J by 8 bases, with 9 bases between. The CDR3 sequence is CASSLDGPDEQFF. Here the CDR3 DNA reads TGCGCCAGCAGCTTGGACGGGCCGGATGAGCAGTTCTTC.

The chain couples TRBV9 to TRBJ1-2; D not resolved. Trimming removed 0 bases at V and 2 bases at J, with 5 bases between. This CDR3 has 13 amino acids. The germline gives CDR1 SGDLS, CDR2 YYNGEE. The chain's CDR3 is CASSVVGNYGYTF. CDR3 nucleotides: TGTGCCAGCAGCGTAGTAGGGAACTATGGCTACACCTTC. Full variable domain (remainder filled in from reference TRBV9 and TRBJ1-2): DSGVTQTPKHLITATGQRVTLRCSPRSGDLSVYWYQQSLDQGLQFLIQYYNGEERAKGNILERFSAQQFPDLHSELNLSSLELGDSALYFCASSVVGNYGYTFGSGTRLTVV.

This clonotype was detected many times. The rearrangement uses TRBV29-1 and TRBJ2-2, with a weak D call TRBD2 (5 bases). The CDR3 consists of 13 residues. CDR1 is SQVTM, CDR2 ANQGSEA, per germline. V lost 4 bases and J lost 6, with 12 bases in between. CDR3 DNA sequence: TGCAGCGTTGTTATCAGCGGCGCCGGGGAGCTGTTTTTT. Its protein is CSVVISGAGELFF.

This clonotype was recorded at least ten times. This chain connects TRBV27 to TRBJ1-3, with D hard to call. Trimming stripped 3 bases from V and 0 bases from J, with 9 bases between. Germline V gene sequence: CDR1 MNHEY, CDR2 SMNVEV (reference sequence). The CDR3 sequence is 15 residues long. The CDR3 region is CASSLRGNSGNTIYF. The CDR3 DNA is TGTGCCAGCAGTTTGAGAGGCAACTCTGGAAACACCATATATTTT.

The V gene is TRBV29-1, the J gene TRBJ2-1; 7 bases match TRBD2. The V gene's germline CDR1 is SQVTM and CDR2 ANQGSEA. The length of the CDR3 is 17 residues. V lost 0 bases and J lost 1; bases outside the gene matches: 9. DNA of the CDR3: TGCAGCGTTGAAGAACCTAGCGGCCAACTATCCTACAATGAGCAGTTCTTC. Translation: CSVEEPSGQLSYNEQFF.

In its sample, this clonotype was seen a few times. This chain connects TRBV3-1 to TRBJ2-7, with D unresolved. This CDR3 has 13 residues. The V end was cut by 4 bases, the J end by 0 bases, with 7 bases between. From germline, CDR1 is LGHDT and CDR2 YNNKEL (reference sequence). The CDR3 nucleotides read TGTGCCAGCAGCCCGGACGTCTCCTACGAGCAGTACTTC. Translating gives CASSPDVSYEQYF.

This clonotype has only a few counts. The rearrangement links TRBV20-1 to TRBJ2-7; D may be TRBD1 (6 bases). V was pared by 5 bases and J by 0 bases, with 20 bases between. The germline CDR1 and CDR2 sequences are DFQATT and SNEGSKA (reference sequence). The CDR3 loop spans 16 amino acids. CDR3 protein: CSAGQSWDTGSYEQYF. The DNA for the CDR3 is TGCAGTGCTGGCCAAAGTTGGGACACCGGCTCCTACGAGCAGTACTTC.

There are a few counts of this clonotype. The chain is built from TRBV27 and TRBJ2-2; TRBD2 matches at 9 bases. Germline V gene data show CDR1 as MNHEY and CDR2 as SMNVEV (reference sequence). The V segment lost 6 bases and the J segment 7 bases; nucleotides outside the gene matches: 15. CDR3 size: 17 residues. For the CDR3, the DNA is TGTGCCAGCAGCCAAAAGTTGGGCGGGAGGGCTCGCGGGGAGCTGTTTTTT. Translated, it gives CASSQKLGGRARGELFF.